Following are 13 T cell receptor beta chains from one sample sequenced in a study of patients and donors after allogeneic stem cell transplantation. TCRdb passed the RT-PCR reads through MiXCR, listing each CDR3 protein once. The table has roughly 180,000 distinct CDR3 sequences, approximately 41% seen once. Sequencing input: blood, either unsorted or a sorted T cell fraction (not recorded which). The receptors originated from a human donor who was either an allogeneic HSCT recipient or a stem cell or donor lymphocyte infusion donor (not recorded which). It is not recorded whose cells these are; they may come from a transplant donor.

Only a few counts were recorded for this clonotype. This rearrangement joins TRBV6-2 or TRBV6-3 to TRBJ1-2; D is perhaps TRBD1 (6 bases). The germline CDR1 and CDR2 sequences are MNHEY and SVGEGT. V was cut by 0 bases and J by 2 bases, with 19 bases left in between. The CDR3 runs to 18 residues. CDR3 nucleotides: TGTGCCAGCAGTTACTCGATATCGCGGCAGGGGTCCAACTATGGCTACACCTTC. Protein sequence: CASSYSISRQGSNYGYTF.

The V call is TRBV13, the J call TRBJ1-1; D is uncertain. The CDR3 covers 16 residues. Germline V gives CDR1 PRHDT, CDR2 FYEKMQ (reference sequence). Trimming left V 1 base short and J 0 bases short, with 12 bases between. CDR3 residues: CASSLVAASMNTEAFF. The CDR3, as DNA: TGTGCCAGCAGCTTAGTGGCAGCAAGTATGAACACTGAAGCTTTCTTT.

The V call is TRBV25-1, the J call TRBJ2-7; D gene unclear. From germline, CDR1 is MGHDK and CDR2 SYGVNS. The CDR3 contains 13 residues. V was clipped by 4 bases and J by 3 bases, with 10 bases between them. Here the CDR3 DNA reads TGTGCCAGCAGTGTCCCTGGCGGCTACGAGCAGTACTTC. Amino acids: CASSVPGGYEQYF.

The V and J genes are TRBV7-9 and TRBJ2-1; 15 nucleotides agree with TRBD2. V shed 6 bases and J 0 bases; nucleotides not matched to a gene: 12. The CDR3 consists of 20 residues. Germline V lookup: CDR1 SEHNR, CDR2 FQNEAQ (reference sequence). The CDR3 sequence: CASSYNKGTSGRNSYNEQFF. The CDR3 DNA is TGTGCCAGCAGTTACAATAAGGGGACTAGCGGGAGGAACTCCTACAATGAGCAGTTCTTC.

This rearrangement joins TRBV5-6 to TRBJ1-1; tentatively, D is TRBD1 (5 bases). Per germline, CDR1 SGHDT and CDR2 YYEEEE. V dropped 0 bases and J dropped 0 bases, with 12 bases sitting between them. The CDR3 has 16 residues. The DNA for the CDR3 is TGTGCCAGCAGCTTGGGAGGGGAGGCCATGAACACTGAAGCTTTCTTT. It translates to CASSLGGEAMNTEAFF.

Comments on this clonotype: It is likely a read error, because the conserved phenylalanine at the end of the CDR3 is missing. This chain connects TRBV5-8 to TRBJ1-5, with D hard to call. The germline gives CDR1 SGHTS, CDR2 YDEGEE. Trimming removed 2 bases from V and 3 bases from J, with 6 bases in between. The CDR3 spans 13 residues. The CDR3 region has the DNA TGTGCCAGCAGCTTTCTCCCCAATCAGCCCCAGCATATT. Amino acids: CASSFLPNQPQHI.

This clonotype was seen a few times. The V and J genes are TRBV12-3 or TRBV12-4 and TRBJ1-5; no clear D gene. V lost 2 bases and J lost 0, with 11 bases in between. The CDR3 runs 16 residues. The CDR3 here is CASSLYPGYSNQPQHF. The DNA for the CDR3 is TGTGCCAGCAGTTTATACCCCGGCTATAGCAATCAGCCCCAGCATTTT.

CDR3 region: CASSLAPDRETDGYTF. The CDR3 coding sequence is TGTGCCAGCAGCTTAGCGCCGGACAGGGAAACCGATGGCTACACCTTC. The gene calls are TRBV7-9 and TRBJ1-2; 8 bases are a match to TRBD1. The V gene end was trimmed by 0 bases and the J gene end by 6 bases; junction bases not matched to a gene: 9. This CDR3 comprises 16 residues. CDR1 SEHNR and CDR2 FQNEAQ come from the germline V gene (reference sequence).

The V gene is TRBV6-5, the J gene TRBJ1-1; 8 positions match TRBD1. Trimming removed 6 bases from V and 1 base from J; junction bases left unmatched: 7. CDR1 MNHEY and CDR2 SVGAGI come from the germline V gene. The CDR3 contains 15 residues. The CDR3 coding sequence is TGTGCCAGCAGGGCGACAGGGGCTCCGAACACTGAAGCTTTCTTT. As protein: CASRATGAPNTEAFF.

The J gene is TRBJ1-1, the V gene TRBV20-1; D call uncertain. V shed 6 bases and J shed 4 bases, with 12 bases lying between them. CDR3 length: 12 residues. Germline V gives CDR1 DFQATT, CDR2 SNEGSKA (reference sequence). This CDR3 is CSAARVSTEAFF. CDR3 sequence (DNA): TGCAGTGCCGCCCGAGTCTCCACTGAAGCTTTCTTT.

This clonotype was observed a few times. This chain links TRBV7-2 with TRBJ1-5, with TRBD1 matching over 10 bases. V was clipped by 3 bases and J by 6 bases; unmatched bases: 2. The CDR3 length is 14 residues. Germline V gene lookup returns CDR1 SGHTA and CDR2 FQGNSA. The CDR3 loop reads CASSLTGGGQPQHF. CDR3 nucleotides: TGTGCCAGCAGCTTGACAGGGGGCGGTCAGCCCCAGCATTTT.

The chain joins TRBV6-5 to TRBJ1-6; a weak D match, TRBD1 (5 bases). Germline V lookup: CDR1 MNHEY, CDR2 SVGAGI. The V gene lost 1 base and the J gene lost 9 bases, with 13 bases spanning the gap. The CDR3 has 15 residues. The CDR3 region has the DNA TGTGCCAGCAGTTACTATAGGGACCCTCCTTCACCCCTCCACTTT. Its protein is CASSYYRDPPSPLHF.

The chain combines TRBV20-1 with TRBJ2-7; no clear D. Deletions cut 2 bases from V and 1 base from J, with 6 bases between. The CDR3 is 12 residues long. Germline V gene lookup returns CDR1 DFQATT and CDR2 SNEGSKA (reference sequence). CDR3: CSARPGSYEQYF. For the CDR3, the DNA is TGCAGTGCTAGACCCGGATCCTACGAGCAGTACTTC.